This entry lists 23 T cell receptor beta chains sequenced from one sample in a study of blood T cell repertoires in COVID-19. Sequencing used immunoSEQ multiplex PCR; TCRdb keeps in-frame clones, though not all of them. Here the sample spans some 130,000 clones, about 86% being singletons. Sequencing used peripheral blood. Receptor source: a woman aged 45-65 years who had recovered from COVID-19.

Only one count was recorded for this clone. The chain recombines TRBV18 with TRBJ2-7; a possible D gene is TRBD1 (5 bases). CDR1 and CDR2 from the germline V gene are KGHSH and LQKENI. The CDR3 length is 17 residues. Trimming took off 3 bases at V and 0 bases at J, with 18 bases between the two ends. The CDR3 sequence is CASSPVPRTTRSYEQYF. The CDR3 nucleotides are TGTGCCAGCTCACCGGTCCCCAGGACAACCCGCTCCTACGAGCAGTACTTC.

The chain joins TRBV15 to TRBJ1-1, with D possibly being TRBD1 (5 bases). CDR3 length equals 15 residues. Germline loops: CDR1 LNHNV, CDR2 YYDKDF (reference sequence). The germline V and J ends were trimmed by 4 bases and 1 base, with 13 bases remaining between them. CDR3 nucleotide sequence: TGTGCCACCAGCAATCCCAGGGACTCGAACACTGAAGCTTTCTTT. Translating it yields CATSNPRDSNTEAFF.

The CDR3 DNA follows: TGTGCCAGCAGTTCCCGGGACAGGGGTTTTCGTCCGCCCCAGCATTTT. Translating it yields CASSSRDRGFRPPQHF. V gene TRBV6-2 or TRBV6-3 combines with J gene TRBJ1-5; 10 bases align to TRBD1. The ends lost 4 bases at V and 9 bases at J; junction bases unmatched: 12. The CDR3 is 16 residues long. Germline values: CDR1 MNHEY, CDR2 SVGEGT.

This chain links TRBV13 with TRBJ2-2; 7 bases align to TRBD1. CDR3 size: 16 residues. Trimming took 2 bases from V and 2 from J; bases not matched to a gene: 5. The germline gives CDR1 PRHDT, CDR2 FYEKMQ (reference sequence). CDR3 sequence: CASSLSWDRNTGELFF. DNA of the CDR3: TGTGCCAGCAGCTTAAGTTGGGACAGAAACACCGGGGAGCTGTTTTTT.

The chain combines TRBV19 with TRBJ2-1; possibly TRBD2 for D (5 bases). V gave up 6 bases and J gave up 4 bases, with 16 bases separating them. From germline, CDR1 is LNHDA and CDR2 SQIVND (reference sequence). This CDR3 region has 15 residues. DNA of the CDR3: TGTGCCAGTAGCAGGACTCCCCTATATTACAATGAGCAGTTCTTC. This translates into CASSRTPLYYNEQFF.

This clone was counted between two and nine times. The chain links TRBV11-2 to TRBJ1-6, with unresolved D. Germline V gene data show CDR1 as SGHAT and CDR2 as FQNNGV. The V gene lost 2 bases and the J gene lost 8 bases, with 16 bases spanning the gap. The CDR3 contains 16 residues. The CDR3 DNA reads TGTGCCAGCAGCTTATTACCGGGAATCCAGGATTCACCCCTCCACTTT. Its protein product is CASSLLPGIQDSPLHF. The full variable domain, with the rest looked up from reference TRBV11-2 and TRBJ1-6, is EAGVAQSPRYKIIEKRQSVAFWCNPISGHATLYWYQQILGQGPKLLIQFQNNGVVDDSQLPKDRFSAERLKGVDSTLKIQPAKLEDSAVYLCASSLLPGIQDSPLHFGNGTRLTVT.

V and J are TRBV7-2 and TRBJ1-2, with D possibly TRBD1 on 6 matching bases. CDR3 length: 17 amino acids. V was cut by 1 base and J by 5 bases, with 20 bases left in between. Germline CDR1 is SGHTA and CDR2 is FQGNSA. CDR3 DNA: TGTGCCAGCAGCTTAGTGGGACACTCTGCCGCTTCGTATGGCTACACCTTC. Translated: CASSLVGHSAASYGYTF.

The chain links TRBV11-1 to TRBJ2-2, with D possibly matching TRBD2 (7 bases). The germline CDR1 and CDR2 sequences are SGHAT and FQDESV (reference sequence). V was clipped by 2 bases and J by 3 bases, with 10 bases between them. The CDR3 length is 15 residues. The CDR3 spells CASSLQGGDTGELFF. In DNA form, the CDR3 reads TGTGCCAGCAGCTTACAAGGGGGGGACACCGGGGAGCTGTTTTTT.

The rearrangement joins TRBV7-6 to TRBJ2-7; TRBD1 agrees at 11 bases. Germline V lookup: CDR1 SGHVS, CDR2 FNYEAQ. The V segment lost 2 bases and the J segment 2 bases; nucleotides outside the gene matches: 2. This CDR3 region has 15 residues. Here the CDR3 DNA reads TGTGCCAGCAGCTTACAGGACAGGGGGCCCTACGAGCAGTACTTC. Its protein product is CASSLQDRGPYEQYF.

The V call is TRBV4-1, the J call TRBJ2-7; a possible D gene is TRBD2 (6 bases). The CDR3 contains 20 residues. The V end lost 4 bases, the J end lost 0 bases, and 28 bases lay between the germline ends. The V gene's germline CDR1 is MGHRA and CDR2 YSYEKL. The CDR3, as DNA: TGCGCCAGCAGCCCCACACCCACCACCCGATTTAGCGGACCCTCCTACGAGCAGTACTTC. This translates into CASSPTPTTRFSGPSYEQYF.

Regarding this clone: Other DNA sequences from this sample encode an identical CDR3 as well. The chain couples TRBV18 to TRBJ2-5; possibly TRBD1 for D (6 bases). Trimming left V 5 bases short and J 1 base short, with 8 bases between. The CDR3 runs 13 residues. Germline-derived CDR1 and CDR2 are KGHSH and LQKENI. CDR3 loop: CASSTGLQETQYF. CDR3 coding DNA: TGTGCCAGCTCAACAGGGCTCCAAGAGACCCAGTACTTC.

The rearrangement joins TRBV27 to TRBJ1-1; TRBD1 might be the D (5 bases). V was trimmed by 5 bases and J by 5 bases, leaving 21 bases between them. The length of the CDR3 is 16 residues. CDR1 MNHEY and CDR2 SMNVEV come from the germline V gene (reference sequence). Here the CDR3 reads CASSINRFSGLTEAFF. For the CDR3, the DNA is TGTGCCAGCAGTATCAACCGGTTCTCAGGGTTGACTGAAGCTTTCTTT.

The CDR3 protein is CASSVGASYGYTF. In DNA form, the CDR3 reads TGCGCCTCCTCGGTGGGGGCGTCCTATGGCTACACCTTC. The chain uses TRBV4-1 and TRBJ1-2, with D possibly being TRBD1 (6 bases). CDR3 length: 13 residues. The germline V gene encodes CDR1 MGHRA and CDR2 YSYEKL. Trimming took off 11 bases at V and 4 bases at J, with 17 bases between the two ends.

The chain uses TRBV20-1 and TRBJ2-7, with D possibly being TRBD1 (5 bases). The CDR3 has 11 amino acids. Trimming took off 5 bases at V and 7 bases at J, with 12 bases between the two ends. Germline V gene lookup returns CDR1 DFQATT and CDR2 SNEGSKA (reference sequence). The CDR3 region is CSALGRREQYF. CDR3 sequence (DNA): TGCAGTGCTTTGGGGCGGCGAGAGCAGTACTTC.

The J gene is TRBJ1-3, the V gene TRBV7-8; D gene uncertain. The CDR3 has 12 residues. Germline assignment: CDR1 SGHVS and CDR2 FQNEAQ. The V end was cut by 6 bases, the J end by 6 bases, with 9 bases between. As DNA, the CDR3 is TGTGCCAGCAGGGAGGGTTTAAACACCATATATTTT. It specifies CASREGLNTIYF. The entire variable domain, with the rest obtained from reference TRBV7-8 and TRBJ1-3, is as follows: GAGVSQSPRYKVAKRGQDVALRCDPISGHVSLFWYQQALGQGPEFLTYFQNEAQLDKSGLPSDRFFAERPEGSVSTLKIQRTQQEDSAVYLCASREGLNTIYFGEGSWLTVV.

This clone was found many times. The rearrangement joins TRBV7-9 to TRBJ1-3; D unclear. The CDR3 spans 15 residues. With 0 bases removed from V and 3 bases from J, the gap between germline ends came to 9 bases. The germline V gene has CDR1 SEHNR and CDR2 FQNEAQ (reference sequence). CDR3 DNA: TGTGCCAGCAGCTTAGCGCGATATCTTGGAAACACCATATATTTT. Its protein product is CASSLARYLGNTIYF.

The chain is built from TRBV18 and TRBJ1-1; D unclear. Trimming took off 3 bases at V and 1 base at J, with 18 bases between the two ends. The CDR3 runs to 17 residues. The germline CDR1 and CDR2 sequences are KGHSH and LQKENI. CDR3 in DNA: TGTGCCAGCTCACCCCGCGGCGGCTCCGACGCGAACACTGAAGCTTTCTTT. Protein sequence: CASSPRGGSDANTEAFF.

The V and J genes are TRBV20-1 and TRBJ1-5; D remains unclear. The V end was cut by 3 bases, the J end by 12 bases, with 12 bases between. The germline V gene has CDR1 DFQATT and CDR2 SNEGSKA (reference sequence). This CDR3 contains 11 residues. Written as DNA, the CDR3 is TGCAGTGCTAGTGCGGGGAAGCTCCAGCATTTT. Its protein is CSASAGKLQHF.

This rearrangement joins TRBV7-6 to TRBJ2-1, with TRBD2 identical over 7 bases. J lost 9 bases, V lost 1 base, and 9 bases had no gene match. The CDR3 loop spans 15 amino acids. Germline CDR1 is SGHVS and CDR2 is FNYEAQ. As DNA, the CDR3 is TGTGCCAGCAGCTTAGTAACCGGGAGGTCTGGTGAGCAGTTCTTC. Its protein product is CASSLVTGRSGEQFF.

The chain recombines TRBV7-3 with TRBJ2-5; D perhaps matches TRBD2 (5 bases). This CDR3 region has 16 residues. Trimming pared 3 bases from V and 5 bases from J, leaving 19 bases between. Germline assignment: CDR1 SGHTA and CDR2 FQGTGA. CDR3 sequence: CASSLLGPTTGETQYF. DNA of the CDR3: TGTGCCAGCAGCTTGCTAGGCCCCACAACGGGGGAGACCCAGTACTTC.

This clone was detected only a few times. V and J are TRBV7-2 and TRBJ2-1; a weak D match, TRBD2 (6 bases). This CDR3 contains 14 residues. Deletions cut 6 bases from V and 5 bases from J, with 14 bases between. Germline assignment: CDR1 SGHTA and CDR2 FQGNSA. The CDR3 reads CASRTGVANNEQFF. The CDR3 DNA sequence: TGTGCCAGCAGAACGGGAGTAGCAAACAATGAGCAGTTCTTC.

The V and J genes are TRBV7-2 and TRBJ2-7; D ambiguous. Germline lookup yields CDR1 SGHTA and CDR2 FQGNSA. Deletions cut 1 base from V and 7 bases from J, with 17 bases between. The CDR3 runs to 15 residues. CDR3: CASSLGVPEPREQYF. In DNA, the CDR3 is TGTGCCAGCAGCTTAGGAGTACCTGAACCTAGAGAGCAGTACTTC.

The chain carries TRBV4-3 and TRBJ2-2; D gene unclear. V shed 1 base and J shed 6 bases, with 12 bases lying between them. Germline values: CDR1 LGHNA, CDR2 YSLEER. This CDR3 has 15 amino acids. CDR3: CASSQGILEAGELFF. For the CDR3, the DNA is TGCGCCAGCAGCCAAGGAATTCTCGAGGCCGGGGAGCTGTTTTTT.